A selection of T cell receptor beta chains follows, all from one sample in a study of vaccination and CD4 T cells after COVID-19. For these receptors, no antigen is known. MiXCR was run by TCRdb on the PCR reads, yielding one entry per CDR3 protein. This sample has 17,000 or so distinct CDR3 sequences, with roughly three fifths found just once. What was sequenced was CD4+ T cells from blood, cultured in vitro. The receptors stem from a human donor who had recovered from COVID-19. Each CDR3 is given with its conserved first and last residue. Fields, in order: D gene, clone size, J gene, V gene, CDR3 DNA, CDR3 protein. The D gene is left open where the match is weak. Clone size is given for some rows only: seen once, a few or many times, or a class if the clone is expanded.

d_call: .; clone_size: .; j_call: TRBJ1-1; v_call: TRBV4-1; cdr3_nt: TGCGCCAGCAATGGCGCCCCGACATTTGAAGCTTTCTTT; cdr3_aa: CASNGAPTFEAFF
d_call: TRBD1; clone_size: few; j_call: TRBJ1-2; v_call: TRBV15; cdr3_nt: TGTGCCACCGCACAGGGACAGTTCTATGGCTACACCTTC; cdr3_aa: CATAQGQFYGYTF
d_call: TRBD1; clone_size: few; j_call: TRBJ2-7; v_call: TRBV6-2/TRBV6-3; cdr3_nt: TGTGCCAGCAGTTTCCGGGACAGGGGGCCAGTCTACGAGCAGTACTTC; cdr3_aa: CASSFRDRGPVYEQYF
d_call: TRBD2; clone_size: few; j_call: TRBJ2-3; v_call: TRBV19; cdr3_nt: TGTGCCAGTAGTATAGTAGGACTAGCGGGGCCCACAGATACGCAGTATTTT; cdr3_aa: CASSIVGLAGPTDTQYF
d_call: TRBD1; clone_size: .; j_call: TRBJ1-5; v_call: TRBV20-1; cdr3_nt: TGCAGTGCTAGGGCAGGGGGCAGTCAGCCCCAGCATTTT; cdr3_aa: CSARAGGSQPQHF
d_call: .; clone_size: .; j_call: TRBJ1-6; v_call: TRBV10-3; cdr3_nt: TGTGCCATCAGTGTCGGGGGCTCCTCCTATAATTCACCCCTCCACTTT; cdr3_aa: CAISVGGSSYNSPLHF
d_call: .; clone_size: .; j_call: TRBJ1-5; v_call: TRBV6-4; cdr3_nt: TGTGCCAGCAGTGTTGAAGGCGGCAATCAGCCCCAGCATTTT; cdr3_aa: CASSVEGGNQPQHF
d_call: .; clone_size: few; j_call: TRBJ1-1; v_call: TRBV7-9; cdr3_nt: TGTGCCAGCAGCGTCCGGTGGGACACTGAAGCTTTCTTT; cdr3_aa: CASSVRWDTEAFF
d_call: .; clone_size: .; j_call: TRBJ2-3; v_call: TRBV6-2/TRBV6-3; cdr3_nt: TGTGCCAGCAGTTACCTGACAGCTAGCACAGATACGCAGTATTTT; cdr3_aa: CASSYLTASTDTQYF
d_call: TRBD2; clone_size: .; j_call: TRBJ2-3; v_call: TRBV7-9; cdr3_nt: TGTGCCAGCAGCTTTTCGACTAGCGGTAGCACAGATACGCAGTATTTT; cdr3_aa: CASSFSTSGSTDTQYF
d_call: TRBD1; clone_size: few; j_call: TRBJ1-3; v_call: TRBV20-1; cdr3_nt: TGCAGTGCTATGCGGACAGGGGACGGAAACACCATATATTTT; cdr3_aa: CSAMRTGDGNTIYF
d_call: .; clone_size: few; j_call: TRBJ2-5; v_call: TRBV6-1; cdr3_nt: TGTGCCAGCGAGCGGGTTCGAGGAGAGACCCAGTACTTC; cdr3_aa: CASERVRGETQYF
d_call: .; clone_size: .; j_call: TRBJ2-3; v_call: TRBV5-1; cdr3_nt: TGCGCCAGCAGCTTGGGGTGGGATACGCAGTATTTT; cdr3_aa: CASSLGWDTQYF
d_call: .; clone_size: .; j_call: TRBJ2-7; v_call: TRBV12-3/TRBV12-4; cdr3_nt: TGTGCCAGCAGTTTAGCGAGGGGCCACTACGAGCAGTACTTC; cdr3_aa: CASSLARGHYEQYF
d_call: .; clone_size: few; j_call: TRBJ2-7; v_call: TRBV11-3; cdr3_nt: TGTGCCAGCAGCTTAGGTGGCACAAAACTCTTCGAGCAGTACTTC; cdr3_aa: CASSLGGTKLFEQYF
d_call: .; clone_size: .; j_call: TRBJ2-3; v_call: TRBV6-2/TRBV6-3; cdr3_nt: TGTGCCAGCAGTTACAGGCGTGGGTCCCTTCGTACAGATACGCAGTATTTT; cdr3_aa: CASSYRRGSLRTDTQYF
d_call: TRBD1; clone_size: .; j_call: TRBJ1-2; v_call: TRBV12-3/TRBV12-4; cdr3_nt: TGTGCCAGTAGGCCTGACAGGGGGCGAAACTATGGCTACACCTTC; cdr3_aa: CASRPDRGRNYGYTF
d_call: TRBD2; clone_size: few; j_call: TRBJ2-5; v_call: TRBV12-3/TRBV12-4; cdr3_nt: TGTGCCAGCAACCGCCGGGACTACGGAGAGACCCAGTACTTC; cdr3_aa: CASNRRDYGETQYF
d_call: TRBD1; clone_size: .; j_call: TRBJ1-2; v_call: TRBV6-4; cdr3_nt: TGTGCCAGCAGGGGCCGTGACAGGGGGTGGGGGTTGCATGGCTACACCTTC; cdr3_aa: CASRGRDRGWGLHGYTF
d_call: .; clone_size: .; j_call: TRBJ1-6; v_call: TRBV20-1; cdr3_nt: TGCAGTGCTAGTAGCCGCAATTCACCCCTCCACTTT; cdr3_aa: CSASSRNSPLHF
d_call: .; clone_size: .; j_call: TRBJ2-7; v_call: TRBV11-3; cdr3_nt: TGTGCCAGCAGCTTCCTGACCGGGACCCTAATCCCTGAGCAGTACTTC; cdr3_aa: CASSFLTGTLIPEQYF
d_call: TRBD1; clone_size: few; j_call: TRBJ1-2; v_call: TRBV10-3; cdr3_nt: TGTGCCATCAGTGCGGACAGGGGCGATGGCTACACCTTC; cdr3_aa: CAISADRGDGYTF
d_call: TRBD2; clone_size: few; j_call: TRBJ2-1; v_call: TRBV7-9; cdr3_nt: TGTGCCAGCAGTACAATAGCGGGGGGATACAATGAGCAGTTCTTC; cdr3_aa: CASSTIAGGYNEQFF
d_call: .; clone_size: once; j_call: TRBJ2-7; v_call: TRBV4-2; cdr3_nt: TGTGCCAGCAGCCAAGTAGGTCCCCAGGGGGAGCAGTACTTC; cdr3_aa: CASSQVGPQGEQYF
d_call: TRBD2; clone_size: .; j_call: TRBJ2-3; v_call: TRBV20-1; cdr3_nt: TGCAGTGCCCTCCGACTAGCGGGAGGCTCAGATACGCAGTATTTT; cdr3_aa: CSALRLAGGSDTQYF
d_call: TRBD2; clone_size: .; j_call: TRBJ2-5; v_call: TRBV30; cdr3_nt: TGTGCCTGGAGGACTAGCGGGGCGCCACGCGGGACCCAGTACTTC; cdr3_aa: CAWRTSGAPRGTQYF
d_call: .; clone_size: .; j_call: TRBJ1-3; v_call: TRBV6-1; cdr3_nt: TGTGCCAGCAGTCTCTCCGGGACACGCTCTGGAAACACCATATATTTT; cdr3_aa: CASSLSGTRSGNTIYF
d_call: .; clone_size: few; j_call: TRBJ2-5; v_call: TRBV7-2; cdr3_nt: TGTGCCAGCAGCTTAGCGAGGTGGATGAGGGGTGGAGAGACCCAGTACTTC; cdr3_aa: CASSLARWMRGGETQYF
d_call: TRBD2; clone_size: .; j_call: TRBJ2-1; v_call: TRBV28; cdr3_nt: TGTGCCAGCCAGAGCGGGACTAGATACAGTGAGCAGTTCTTC; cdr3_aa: CASQSGTRYSEQFF
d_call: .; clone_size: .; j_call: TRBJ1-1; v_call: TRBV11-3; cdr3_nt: TGTGCCAGCAGCTTGGGGGGCCTAGAGGACACTGAAGCTTTCTTT; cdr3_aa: CASSLGGLEDTEAFF
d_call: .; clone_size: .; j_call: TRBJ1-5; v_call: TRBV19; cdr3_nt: TGTGCCAGTAGTATCGGGGAGCAGCCCCAGCATTTT; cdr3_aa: CASSIGEQPQHF
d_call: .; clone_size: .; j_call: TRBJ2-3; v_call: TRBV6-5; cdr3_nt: TGTGCCAGCAGTTATAGGGATACGCAGTATTTT; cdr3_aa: CASSYRDTQYF
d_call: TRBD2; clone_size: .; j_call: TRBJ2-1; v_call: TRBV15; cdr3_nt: TGTGCCACCGGGAAGCGACTAGCGGGAGGCCATTTCTCCTACAATGAGCAGTTCTTC; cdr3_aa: CATGKRLAGGHFSYNEQFF
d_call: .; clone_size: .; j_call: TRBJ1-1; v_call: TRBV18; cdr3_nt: TGTGCCAGCTCACCACTCACAGGGAACACTGAAGCTTTCTTT; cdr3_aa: CASSPLTGNTEAFF
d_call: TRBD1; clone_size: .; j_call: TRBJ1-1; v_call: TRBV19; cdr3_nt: TGTGCCAGTATCCCGACAGGGGGGAACACTGAAGCTTTCTTT; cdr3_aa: CASIPTGGNTEAFF
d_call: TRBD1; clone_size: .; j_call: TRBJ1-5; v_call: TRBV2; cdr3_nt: TGTGCCAGCACCAAAACAAGGGGGCTTCAGCCCCAGCATTTT; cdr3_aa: CASTKTRGLQPQHF
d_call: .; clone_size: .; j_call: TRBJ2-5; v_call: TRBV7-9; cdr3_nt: TGTGTCAGCACTGGAAGACGCGGGACACAGGAGACCCAGTACTTC; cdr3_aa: CVSTGRRGTQETQYF
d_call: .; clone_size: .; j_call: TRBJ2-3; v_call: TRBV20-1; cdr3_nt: TGCAGTGCTAGAGATCAAGGAGCCCGAAGCACAGATACGCAGTATTTT; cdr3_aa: CSARDQGARSTDTQYF
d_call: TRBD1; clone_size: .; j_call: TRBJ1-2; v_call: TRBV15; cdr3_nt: TGTGCCACCAGCAGAGGGGGACAGGGTCCTCGCGGTTATGGCTACACCTTC; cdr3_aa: CATSRGGQGPRGYGYTF
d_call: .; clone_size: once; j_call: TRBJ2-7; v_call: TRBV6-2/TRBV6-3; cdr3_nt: TGTGCCAGCGGACTAAGGGGTACCCACGAGCAGTACTTC; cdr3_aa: CASGLRGTHEQYF
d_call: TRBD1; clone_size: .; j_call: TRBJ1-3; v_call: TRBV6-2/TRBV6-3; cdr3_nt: TGTGCCAGCCCGAGACAGGGAACCTCTGGAAACACCATATATTTT; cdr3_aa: CASPRQGTSGNTIYF
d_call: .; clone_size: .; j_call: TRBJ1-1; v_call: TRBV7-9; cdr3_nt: TGTGCCAGCAGCTTTCAACAGGGTAGTGAAGCTTTCTTT; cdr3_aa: CASSFQQGSEAFF
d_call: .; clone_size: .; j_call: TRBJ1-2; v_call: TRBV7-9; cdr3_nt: TGTGCCAGCAGCCCAACCTCACAGTTCTATGGCTACACCTTC; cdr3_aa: CASSPTSQFYGYTF
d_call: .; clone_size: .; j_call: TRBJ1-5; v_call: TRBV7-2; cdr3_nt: TGTGCCAGCAGCCTGGGACTCGATCTCAATCAGCCCCAGCATTTT; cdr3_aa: CASSLGLDLNQPQHF
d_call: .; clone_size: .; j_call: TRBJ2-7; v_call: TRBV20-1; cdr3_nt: TGCAGTGCTAGAGGATCCGTGAGGCTAGCGAACGAGCAGTACTTC; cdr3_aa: CSARGSVRLANEQYF
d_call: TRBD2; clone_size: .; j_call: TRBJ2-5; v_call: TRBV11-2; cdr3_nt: TGTGCCAGCAGCCACCTGGGGGGGAGGATTGGGACCCAGTACTTC; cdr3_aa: CASSHLGGRIGTQYF
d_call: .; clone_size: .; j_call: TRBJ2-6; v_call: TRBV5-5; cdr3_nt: TGTGCCAGCAGCTTTTGGACTACCGACTCTGGGGCCAACGTCCTGACTTTC; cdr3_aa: CASSFWTTDSGANVLTF
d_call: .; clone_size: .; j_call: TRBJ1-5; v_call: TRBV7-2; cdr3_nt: TGTGCCAGCAGCTCGTCGATTGCGGCCAGAGGCAATCAGCCCCAGCATTTT; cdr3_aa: CASSSSIAARGNQPQHF
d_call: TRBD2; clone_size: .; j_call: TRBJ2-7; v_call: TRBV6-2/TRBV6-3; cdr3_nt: TGTGCCAGCAGTTACCCCAGCGGGAGGGCCGGTTACGAGCAGTACTTC; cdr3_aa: CASSYPSGRAGYEQYF